This TCR beta chain derives from a study of T cells in women clearing cervical HPV infection. Study-wide context: For cases, blood was sampled a median about 140 days after lesion detection, interquartile range about 90 to 230 days.

The CDR3 contains 13 residues. Germline-derived CDR1 and CDR2 are MNHNS and SASEGT. A remark on this clone: The antigen is not known. The read comes to an end 3 residues before the CDR3 does, leaving the germline J gene to fill in the end.

TCR beta CDR3 amplified by multiplex PCR from about 1200 ng genomic DNA. Profiled with immunoSEQ multiplex PCR; TCRdb holds only in-frame clones, not every one. The sample totals about 20,000 clones. General observations from the study: Controls had more TRBV6-7 (approximately 0.15%) than cases (about 0.11%). Cases and controls were distinguished at AUC around 0.87 by richness and V genes.

The TCR sequence derives from a woman aged 18-70 years with a cervical HPV16 infection that either progressed to CIN3+ or cleared (not recorded which). The rearrangement joins TRBV6-1 to TRBJ1-4, with D hard to call. The sequenced sample was blood buffy coat. The CDR3 is CASSGLDNSPLFF. The sequenced part of the CDR3 DNA is TGTGCCAGCAGTGGGCTTGATAATTCACCA.